This T cell receptor (beta chain) was obtained from a study of OX40 agonist ivuxolimab in advanced cancers. Across the whole study: With ivuxolimab, an agonistic anti-OX40 (CD134) antibody, patients were treated. Three patients, one with hepatocellular carcinoma and two with cutaneous melanoma, responded partially.

Germline-derived CDR1 and CDR2 are MGHRA and YSYEKL. The CDR3 consists of 16 residues. V was trimmed by 1 base and J by 0 bases, leaving 13 bases between them. General study results and limits: Low normalized clonal expansion also occurred in some nonresponding patients.

Individuals having autoimmune disease history or systemic immunosuppression were not enrolled. Concerning this clone: Its antigen is not known.

The repertoire was sequenced with immunoSEQ multiplex PCR; TCRdb's copy has only in-frame clones and lacks some. This table holds roughly 60,000 clones, roughly nine tenths found once. The sample was CD4+ or CD8+ T cells sorted from blood, taken in a trial of the OX40 agonist ivuxolimab. The rearrangement uses TRBV4-1 and TRBJ2-7, with D unclear. This clonotype was sampled from an adult with an advanced solid tumor such as melanoma, head and neck, liver or kidney cancer. CDR3 sequence: CASSQVIGLSSYEQYF. In DNA form, the CDR3 reads TGCGCCAGCAGCCAAGTTATCGGTTTAAGCTCCTACGAGCAGTACTTC.